This T cell receptor beta chain was profiled in a study of blood T cells in healthy people across ages. The amount of total RNA extracted per sample was at least 5 micrograms. Whole-study results and caveats: TCR beta diversity, measured per million T cells, fell in a roughly linear way with age.

On this clonotype itself: The antigen is unknown. A much larger clone lies one base from this, so it may be a read error.

CDR1 and CDR2 from the germline V gene are LGHDT and YNNKEL (reference sequence). There are 13 residues in the CDR3. The use of a sample-barcoded 5' primer and a J-beta primer mix characterized a second PCR of roughly 7 to 11 cycles. From the 5' RACE reads, TCRdb called clonotypes with MiXCR, one entry per CDR3 protein. The data contain around 870,000 distinct CDR3 sequences, under 35% of them singletons. The chain couples TRBV3-1 to TRBJ1-2; D is undetermined. Material: blood. This sequence originates from a woman at least 80 years old in good health. The CDR3 loop reads CANSRTMGEGYTF. CDR3 sequence (DNA): TGTGCCAACAGCCGTACTATGGGCGAAGGCTACACCTTC.